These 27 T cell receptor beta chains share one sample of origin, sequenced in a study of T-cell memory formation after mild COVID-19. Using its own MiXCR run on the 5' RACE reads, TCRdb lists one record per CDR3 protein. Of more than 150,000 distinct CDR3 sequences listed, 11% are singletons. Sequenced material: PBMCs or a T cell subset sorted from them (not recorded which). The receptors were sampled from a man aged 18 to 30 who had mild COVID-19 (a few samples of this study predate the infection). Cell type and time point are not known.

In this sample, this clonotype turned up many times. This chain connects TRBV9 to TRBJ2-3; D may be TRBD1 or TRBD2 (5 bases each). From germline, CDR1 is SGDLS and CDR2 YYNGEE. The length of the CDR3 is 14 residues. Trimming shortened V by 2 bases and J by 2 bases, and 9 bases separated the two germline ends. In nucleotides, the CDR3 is TGTGCCAGCAGCGTGGGGGAACTCACAGATACGCAGTATTTT. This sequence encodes CASSVGELTDTQYF.

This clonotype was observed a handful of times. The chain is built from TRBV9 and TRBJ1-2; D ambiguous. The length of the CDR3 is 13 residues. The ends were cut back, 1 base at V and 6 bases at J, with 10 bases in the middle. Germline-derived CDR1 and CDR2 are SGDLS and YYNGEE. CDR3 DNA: TGTGCCAGCAGCGTATCCGGGAGGAATGGCTACACCTTC. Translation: CASSVSGRNGYTF.

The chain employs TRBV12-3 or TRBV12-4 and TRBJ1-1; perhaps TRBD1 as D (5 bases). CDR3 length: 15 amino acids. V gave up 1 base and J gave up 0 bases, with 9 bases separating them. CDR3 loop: CASSLDGGLNTEAFF. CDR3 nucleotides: TGTGCCAGCAGTTTAGATGGGGGGTTGAACACTGAAGCTTTCTTT.

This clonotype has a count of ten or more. CDR3 DNA sequence: TGCGCCAGCAGCGCCCGACAGGGGGAGGCCTACGAGCAGTACTTC. This gives the protein CASSARQGEAYEQYF. The chain recombines TRBV5-1 with TRBJ2-7; 9 bases line up with TRBD1. The CDR3 length is 15 residues. V shed 4 bases, J shed 2 bases, and the junction held 7 bases outside the gene matches. Germline loops: CDR1 SGHRS, CDR2 YFSETQ. The whole variable domain, filled in from reference TRBV5-1 and TRBJ2-7, reads KAGVTQTPRYLIKTRGQQVTLSCSPISGHRSVSWYQQTPGQGLQFLFEYFSETQRNKGNFPGRFSGRQFSNSRSEMNVSTLELGDSALYLCASSARQGEAYEQYFGPGTRLTVT.

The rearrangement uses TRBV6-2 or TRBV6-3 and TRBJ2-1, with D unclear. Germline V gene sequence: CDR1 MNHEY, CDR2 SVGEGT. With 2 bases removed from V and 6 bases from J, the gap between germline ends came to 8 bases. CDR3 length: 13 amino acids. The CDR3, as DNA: TGTGCCAGCAGTTACCCGACGGGCAATGAGCAGTTCTTC. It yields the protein CASSYPTGNEQFF.

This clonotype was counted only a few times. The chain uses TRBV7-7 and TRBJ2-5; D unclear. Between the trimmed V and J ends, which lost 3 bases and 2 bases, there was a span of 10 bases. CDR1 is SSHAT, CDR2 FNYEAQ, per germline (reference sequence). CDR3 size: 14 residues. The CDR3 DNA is TGTGCCAGCAGCTTCGACGGATCGCAAGAGACCCAGTACTTC. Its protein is CASSFDGSQETQYF.

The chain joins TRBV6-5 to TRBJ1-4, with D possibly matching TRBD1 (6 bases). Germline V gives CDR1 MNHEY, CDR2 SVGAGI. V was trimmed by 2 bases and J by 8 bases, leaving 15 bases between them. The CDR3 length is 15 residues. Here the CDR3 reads CASSYIAGRGEKLFF. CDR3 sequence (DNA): TGTGCCAGCAGTTACATTGCGGGAAGGGGGGAAAAACTGTTTTTT.

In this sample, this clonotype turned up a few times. CDR3 loop: CASSPQGGDTGELFF. CDR3 sequence (DNA): TGCGCCAGCAGCCCACAGGGGGGCGACACCGGGGAGCTGTTTTTT. This sequence joins TRBV5-1 and TRBJ2-2; 8 bases match TRBD1. From germline, CDR1 is SGHRS and CDR2 YFSETQ. The CDR3 covers 15 residues. After removal of 4 bases from V and 3 bases from J, the junction contained 5 bases not matched to a gene.

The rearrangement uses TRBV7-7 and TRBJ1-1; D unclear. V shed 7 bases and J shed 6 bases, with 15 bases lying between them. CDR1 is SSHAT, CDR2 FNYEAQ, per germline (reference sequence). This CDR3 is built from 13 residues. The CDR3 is CASINTGWAEAFF. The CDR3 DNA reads TGTGCCAGCATCAACACCGGGTGGGCTGAAGCTTTCTTT. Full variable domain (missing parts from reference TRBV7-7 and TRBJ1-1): GAGVSQSPRYKVTKRGQDVTLRCDPISSHATLYWYQQALGQGPEFLTYFNYEAQPDKSGLPSDRFSAERPEGSISTLTIQRTEQRDSAMYRCASINTGWAEAFFGQGTRLTVV.

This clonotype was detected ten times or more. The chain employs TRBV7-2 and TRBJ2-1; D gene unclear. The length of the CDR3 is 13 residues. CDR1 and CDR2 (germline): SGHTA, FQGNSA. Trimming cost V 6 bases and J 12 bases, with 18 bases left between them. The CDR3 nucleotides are TGTGCCAGCAGAAAGGACGGCTCAACGGGGCAGTTCTTC. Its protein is CASRKDGSTGQFF. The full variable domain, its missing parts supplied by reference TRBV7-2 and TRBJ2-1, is GAGVSQSPSNKVTEKGKDVELRCDPISGHTALYWYRQSLGQGLEFLIYFQGNSAPDKSGLPSDRFSAERTGGSVSTLTIQRTQQEDSAVYLCASRKDGSTGQFFGPGTRLTVL.

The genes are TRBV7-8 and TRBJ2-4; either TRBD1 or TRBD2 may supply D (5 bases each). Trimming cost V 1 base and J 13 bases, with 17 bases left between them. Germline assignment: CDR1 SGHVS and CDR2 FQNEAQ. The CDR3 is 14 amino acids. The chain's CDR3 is CASSLGPTGRVQYF. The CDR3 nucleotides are TGTGCCAGCAGCTTAGGCCCCACGGGGCGTGTACAGTACTTC.

DNA of the CDR3: TGTGCCAGCAGCCAAGATGAAACCTACGAGCAGTACTTC. Protein: CASSQDETYEQYF. The rearrangement links TRBV4-2 to TRBJ2-7; no reliable D call. The CDR3 is made up of 13 amino acids. The V gene lost 0 bases and the J gene lost 2 bases, with 5 bases spanning the gap. Germline V CDR1 and CDR2: LGHNA, YNFKEQ.

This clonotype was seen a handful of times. The CDR3 loop reads CASSRDRAWDQPQHF. The DNA of the CDR3 is TGTGCCAGTAGCCGAGACAGGGCTTGGGATCAGCCCCAGCATTTT. The chain couples TRBV19 to TRBJ1-5; 7 bases line up with TRBD1. This CDR3 region has 15 residues. Germline assignment: CDR1 LNHDA and CDR2 SQIVND (reference sequence). V dropped 6 bases and J dropped 5; count of bases not matched to a gene: 10.

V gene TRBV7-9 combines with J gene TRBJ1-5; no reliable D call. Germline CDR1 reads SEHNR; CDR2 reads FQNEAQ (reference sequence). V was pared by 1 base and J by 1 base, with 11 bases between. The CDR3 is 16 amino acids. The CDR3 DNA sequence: TGTGCCAGCAGCTTAGGTTCTGGGCTGAGCAATCAGCCCCAGCATTTT. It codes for CASSLGSGLSNQPQHF.

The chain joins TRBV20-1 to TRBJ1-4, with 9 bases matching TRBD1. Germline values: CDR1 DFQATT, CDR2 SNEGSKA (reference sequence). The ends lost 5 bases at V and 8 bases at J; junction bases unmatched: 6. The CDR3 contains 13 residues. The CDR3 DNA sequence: TGCAGTGCTTTGGACAGGGGATACGAAAAACTGTTTTTT. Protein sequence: CSALDRGYEKLFF.

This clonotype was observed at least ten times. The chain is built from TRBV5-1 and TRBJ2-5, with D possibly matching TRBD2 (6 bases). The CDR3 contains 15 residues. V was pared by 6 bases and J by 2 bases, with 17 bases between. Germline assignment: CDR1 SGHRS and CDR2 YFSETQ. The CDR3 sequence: CASMRWGTPQETQYF. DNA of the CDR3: TGCGCCAGCATGCGATGGGGGACTCCGCAAGAGACCCAGTACTTC.

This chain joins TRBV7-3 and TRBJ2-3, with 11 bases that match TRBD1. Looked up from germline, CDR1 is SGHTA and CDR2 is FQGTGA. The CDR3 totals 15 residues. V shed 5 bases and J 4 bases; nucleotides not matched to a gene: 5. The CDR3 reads CASSRRGQGADTQYF. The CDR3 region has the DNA TGTGCCAGCAGCCGTCGGGGACAGGGGGCAGATACGCAGTATTTT.

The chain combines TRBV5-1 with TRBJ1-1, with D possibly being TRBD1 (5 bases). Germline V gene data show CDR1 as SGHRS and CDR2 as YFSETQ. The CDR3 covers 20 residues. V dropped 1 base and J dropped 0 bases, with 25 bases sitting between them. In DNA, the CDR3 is TGCGCCAGCAGCTTGTTGCCCATTAGAACTTTGACAGCCATGAACACTGAAGCTTTCTTT. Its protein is CASSLLPIRTLTAMNTEAFF.

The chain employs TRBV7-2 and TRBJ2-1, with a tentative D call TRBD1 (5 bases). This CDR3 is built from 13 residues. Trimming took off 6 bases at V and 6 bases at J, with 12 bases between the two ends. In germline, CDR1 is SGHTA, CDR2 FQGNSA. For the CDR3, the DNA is TGTGCCAGCAGTCCAAGCACAGGCAATGAGCAGTTCTTC. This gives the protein CASSPSTGNEQFF.

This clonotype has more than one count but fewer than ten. The CDR3, as DNA: TGTGCCAGCAGCCAAGGGATAACGACCAATCGACCAGATACGCAGTATTTT. Protein: CASSQGITTNRPDTQYF. This sequence joins TRBV4-2 and TRBJ2-3, with D hard to call. The CDR3 contains 17 residues. Between the trimmed V and J ends, which lost 1 base and 4 bases, there was a span of 18 bases. The germline V gene encodes CDR1 LGHNA and CDR2 YNFKEQ.

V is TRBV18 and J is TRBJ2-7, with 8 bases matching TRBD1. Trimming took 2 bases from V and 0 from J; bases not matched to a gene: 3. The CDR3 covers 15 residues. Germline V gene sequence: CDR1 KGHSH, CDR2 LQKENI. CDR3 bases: TGTGCCAGCTCACCAGGACAGGGAAGCTCCTACGAGCAGTACGTC. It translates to CASSPGQGSSYEQYV.

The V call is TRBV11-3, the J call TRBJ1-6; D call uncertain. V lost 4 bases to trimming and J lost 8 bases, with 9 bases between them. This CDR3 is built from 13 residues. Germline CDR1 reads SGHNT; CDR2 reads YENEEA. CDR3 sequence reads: CASSSVRDSPLHF. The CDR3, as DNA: TGTGCCAGCAGCTCGGTACGAGATTCACCCCTCCACTTT.

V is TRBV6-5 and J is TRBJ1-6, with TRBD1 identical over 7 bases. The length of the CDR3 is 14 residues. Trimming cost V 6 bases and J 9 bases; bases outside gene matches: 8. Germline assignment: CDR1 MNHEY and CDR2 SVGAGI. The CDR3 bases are TGTGCCAGCAGACAGGGGCGCCTGATTTCACCCCTCCACTTT. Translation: CASRQGRLISPLHF.

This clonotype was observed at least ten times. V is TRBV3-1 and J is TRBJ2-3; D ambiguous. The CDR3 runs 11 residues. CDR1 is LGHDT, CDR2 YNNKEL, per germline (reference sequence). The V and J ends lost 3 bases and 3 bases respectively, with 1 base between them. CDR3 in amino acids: CASSHTDTQYF. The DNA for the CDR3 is TGTGCCAGCAGCCATACAGATACGCAGTATTTT.

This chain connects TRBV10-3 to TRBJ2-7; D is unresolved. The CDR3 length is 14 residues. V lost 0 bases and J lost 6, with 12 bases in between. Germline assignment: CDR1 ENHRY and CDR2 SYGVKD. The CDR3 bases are TGTGCCATCAGTGAGTCGTCGAAAGGTCGCGAGCAGTACGTC. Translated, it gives CAISESSKGREQYV.

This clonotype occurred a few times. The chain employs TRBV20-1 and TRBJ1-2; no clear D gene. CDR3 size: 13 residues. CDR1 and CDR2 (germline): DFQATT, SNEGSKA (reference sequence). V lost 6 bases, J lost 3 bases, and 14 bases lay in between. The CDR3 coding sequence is TGCAGTGCCCGCCCGGACGGGTACTATGGCTACACCTTC. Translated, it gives CSARPDGYYGYTF.

The CDR3 DNA is TGTGCCAGCAGCCAAGAATCTAGCGGGGGCTACAATGAGCAGTTCTTC. Translation: CASSQESSGGYNEQFF. The chain recombines TRBV3-1 with TRBJ2-1; 10 bases line up with TRBD2. This CDR3 spans 16 amino acids. V lost 0 bases, J lost 3 bases, and 2 bases stayed unmatched. The germline gives CDR1 LGHDT, CDR2 YNNKEL (reference sequence).